This T cell receptor (beta chain) was obtained from a study of T cells expressing NK-cell markers. The length of the CDR3 is 15 residues. Germline assignment: CDR1 KGHSH and CDR2 LQKENI. Study results and caveats: In about six donors, dominant CD3+CD56+NKG2C+ clones formed about 1.0-7.0% of CD8+ cells. Whether expanded NKG2C+ T cell clones were HCMV-specific remained unclear.

A remark on this clonotype: Its antigen is not known.

As the method of synthesis, 5'RACE template switching with UMIs yielded TCR beta cDNA. TCRdb reworked the 5' RACE reads into one entry per CDR3 protein, no DNA. The sample is made up of 400,000 to 450,000 distinct CDR3 sequences, and the top ten hold 7.3% of it. The chain employs TRBV18 and TRBJ2-3; there is no DNA to check the TCRdb D call of TRBD1. The sequence was obtained from a woman aged 18-69 years in good health. The sequenced sample was blood T cells: a sorted CD56 or NKG2C T cell subset, CD4+ or CD8+ T cells, or bulk PBMC T cells (not recorded which). This CDR3 reads CASSLAAGETDTQYF.